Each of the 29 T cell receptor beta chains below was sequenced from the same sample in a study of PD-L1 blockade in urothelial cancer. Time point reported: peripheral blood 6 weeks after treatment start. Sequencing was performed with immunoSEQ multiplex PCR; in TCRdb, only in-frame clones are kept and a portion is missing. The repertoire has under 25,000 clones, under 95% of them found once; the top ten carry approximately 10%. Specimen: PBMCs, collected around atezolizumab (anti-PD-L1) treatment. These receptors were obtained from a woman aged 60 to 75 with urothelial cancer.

CDR3 protein: CASSLVASGGPEGTQYF. The CDR3 DNA follows: TGTGCCAGCAGCTTAGTTGCTAGCGGGGGGCCCGAAGGGACCCAGTACTTC. This chain uses TRBV7-2 with TRBJ2-5; TRBD2 aligns across 11 bases. The CDR3 covers 17 residues. J lost 7 bases, V lost 1 base, and 11 bases had no gene match. The germline gives CDR1 SGHTA, CDR2 FQGNSA.

The CDR3 DNA is TGTGCCAGCAGCGTAGAGGAGGGGAACTATGGCTACACCTTC. Amino acid sequence: CASSVEEGNYGYTF. The chain uses TRBV9 and TRBJ1-2; perhaps TRBD1 as D (5 bases). V shed 0 bases and J shed 2 bases, with 8 bases lying between them. Germline lookup yields CDR1 SGDLS and CDR2 YYNGEE. This CDR3 region has 14 residues.

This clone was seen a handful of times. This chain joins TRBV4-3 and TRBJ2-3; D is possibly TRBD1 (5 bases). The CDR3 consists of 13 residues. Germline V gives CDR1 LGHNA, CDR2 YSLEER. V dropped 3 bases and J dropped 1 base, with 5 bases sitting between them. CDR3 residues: CASSHRGTDTQYF. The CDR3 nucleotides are TGCGCCAGCAGCCACAGGGGCACAGATACGCAGTATTTT.

CDR3 region: CASSLLDRGAEAFF. For the CDR3, the DNA is TGTGCCAGCAGCTTGTTGGACAGGGGAGCTGAAGCTTTCTTT. The chain links TRBV5-6 to TRBJ1-1, with 9 bases aligning to TRBD1. CDR1 and CDR2 (germline): SGHDT, YYEEEE. After removal of 1 base from V and 6 bases from J, the junction contained 4 bases not matched to a gene. CDR3 length: 14 residues.

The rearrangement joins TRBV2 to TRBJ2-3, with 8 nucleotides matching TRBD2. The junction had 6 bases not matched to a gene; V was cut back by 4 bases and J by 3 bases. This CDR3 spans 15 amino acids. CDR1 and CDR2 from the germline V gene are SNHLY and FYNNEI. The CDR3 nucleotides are TGTGCCAGCAGTGGAATCGGGGGGGCTACAGATACGCAGTATTTT. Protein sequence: CASSGIGGATDTQYF.

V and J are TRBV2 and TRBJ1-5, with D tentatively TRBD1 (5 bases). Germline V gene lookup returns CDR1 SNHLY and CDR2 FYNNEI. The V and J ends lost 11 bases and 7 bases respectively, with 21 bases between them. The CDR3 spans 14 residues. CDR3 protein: CACNPGSGLQPQHF. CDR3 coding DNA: TGTGCCTGCAACCCAGGGTCGGGTCTGCAGCCCCAGCATTTT.

CDR3 residues: CSVSGGFF. In DNA, the CDR3 is TGCAGTGTCTCTGGCGGGTTCTTC. The chain couples TRBV20-1 to TRBJ2-1; D call uncertain. From germline, CDR1 is DFQATT and CDR2 SNEGSKA (reference sequence). V shed 7 bases and J shed 15 bases, with 10 bases lying between them. This CDR3 is built from 8 residues.

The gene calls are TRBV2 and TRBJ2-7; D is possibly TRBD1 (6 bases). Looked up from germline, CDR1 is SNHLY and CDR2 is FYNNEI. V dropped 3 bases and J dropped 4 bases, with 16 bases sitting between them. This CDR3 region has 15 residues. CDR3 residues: CASSEPTRGGYEQYF. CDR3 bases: TGTGCCAGCAGTGAGCCCACCAGGGGCGGGTACGAGCAGTACTTC.

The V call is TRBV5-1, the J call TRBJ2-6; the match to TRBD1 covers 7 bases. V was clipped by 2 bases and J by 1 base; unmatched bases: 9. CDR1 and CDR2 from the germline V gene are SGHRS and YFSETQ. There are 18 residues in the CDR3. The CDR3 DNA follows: TGCGCCAGCAGCTTCCGACAGGGAAGTACATCTGGGGCCAACGTCCTGACTTTC. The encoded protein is CASSFRQGSTSGANVLTF.

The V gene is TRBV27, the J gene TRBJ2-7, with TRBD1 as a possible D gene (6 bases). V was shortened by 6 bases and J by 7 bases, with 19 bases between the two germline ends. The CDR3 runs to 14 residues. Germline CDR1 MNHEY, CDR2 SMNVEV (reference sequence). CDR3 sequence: CASSLGGEWREQYF. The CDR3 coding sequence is TGTGCCAGCAGCCTAGGGGGAGAATGGAGGGAGCAGTACTTC.

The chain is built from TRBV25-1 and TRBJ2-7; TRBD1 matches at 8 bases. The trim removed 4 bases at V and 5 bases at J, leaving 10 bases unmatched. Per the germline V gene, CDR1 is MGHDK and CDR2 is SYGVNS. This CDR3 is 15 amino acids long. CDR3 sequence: CASSGSWTGSHEQYF. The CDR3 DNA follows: TGTGCCAGCAGTGGGTCCTGGACAGGGTCCCACGAGCAGTACTTC.

This chain's CDR3 is CARPGQAHSGANVLTF. As DNA, the CDR3 is TGTGCCAGACCGGGACAAGCCCACTCTGGGGCCAACGTCCTGACTTTC. V and J are TRBV2 and TRBJ2-6; maybe TRBD1 (6 bases). Trimming left V 9 bases short and J 0 bases short, with 15 bases between. This CDR3 has 16 amino acids. Germline lookup yields CDR1 SNHLY and CDR2 FYNNEI.

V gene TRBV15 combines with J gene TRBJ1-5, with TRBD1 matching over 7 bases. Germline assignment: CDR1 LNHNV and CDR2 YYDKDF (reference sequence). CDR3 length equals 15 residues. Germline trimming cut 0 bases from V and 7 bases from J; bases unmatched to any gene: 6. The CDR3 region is CATSRERGQGQPQHF. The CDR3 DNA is TGTGCCACCAGCAGAGAAAGGGGGCAGGGACAGCCCCAGCATTTT.

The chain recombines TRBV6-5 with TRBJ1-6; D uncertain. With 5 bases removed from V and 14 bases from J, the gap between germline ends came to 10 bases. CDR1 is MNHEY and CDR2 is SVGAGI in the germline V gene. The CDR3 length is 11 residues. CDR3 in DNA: TGTGCCAGCAGTGAGGTCGGGGCCCTCCACTTT. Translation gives CASSEVGALHF.

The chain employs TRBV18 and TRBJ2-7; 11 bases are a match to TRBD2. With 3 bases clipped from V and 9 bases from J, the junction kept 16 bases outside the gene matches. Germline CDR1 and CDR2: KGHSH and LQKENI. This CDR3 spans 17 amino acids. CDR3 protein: CASSPPLAGGQRVRQYF. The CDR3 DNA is TGTGCCAGCTCACCCCCTTTAGCGGGGGGGCAGAGAGTCAGGCAGTACTTC. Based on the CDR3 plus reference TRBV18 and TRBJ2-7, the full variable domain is NAGVMQNPRHLVRRRGQEARLRCSPMKGHSHVYWYRQLPEEGLKFMVYLQKENIIDESGMPKERFSAEFPKEGPSILRIQQVVRGDSAAYFCASSPPLAGGQRVRQYFGPGTRLTVT.

The CDR3 DNA reads as TGTGCCAGCACCAGAGACAGGGTGGATGGCTACACCTTC. Protein: CASTRDRVDGYTF. The chain is built from TRBV25-1 and TRBJ1-2, with 7 positions matching TRBD1. V dropped 7 bases and J dropped 6; count of bases not matched to a gene: 8. The CDR3 has 13 amino acids. Germline CDR1 and CDR2: MGHDK and SYGVNS.

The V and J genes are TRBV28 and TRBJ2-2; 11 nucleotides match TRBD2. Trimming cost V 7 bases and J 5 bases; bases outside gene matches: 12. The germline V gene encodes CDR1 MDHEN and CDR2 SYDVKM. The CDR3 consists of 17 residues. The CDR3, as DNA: TGTGCCAGCAACAAGGCTATCGGGACTAGCGGTACCGGGGAGCTGTTTTTT. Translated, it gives CASNKAIGTSGTGELFF.

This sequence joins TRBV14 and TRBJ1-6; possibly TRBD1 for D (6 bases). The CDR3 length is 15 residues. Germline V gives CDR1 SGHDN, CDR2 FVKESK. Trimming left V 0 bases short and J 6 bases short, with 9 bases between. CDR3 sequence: CASSQEVRGNSPLHF. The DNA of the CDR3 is TGTGCCAGCAGCCAAGAGGTCAGGGGTAATTCACCCCTCCACTTT.

CDR3 DNA: TGTGCCAGCAGCGAGGACAGTAACATTCAGTACTTC. Its protein product is CASSEDSNIQYF. The gene calls are TRBV5-6 and TRBJ2-4, with TRBD1 as a possible D gene (6 bases). The length of the CDR3 is 12 residues. Per germline, CDR1 SGHDT and CDR2 YYEEEE. Trimming left V 4 bases short and J 7 bases short, with 9 bases between.

The CDR3 reads CASSEGAGDVATQYF. In DNA form, the CDR3 reads TGCGCCAGCAGTGAAGGAGCGGGAGATGTCGCGACCCAGTACTTC. J is TRBJ2-5 and V is TRBV10-1; 8 nucleotides agree with TRBD2. J was trimmed by 7 bases and V by 3 bases; bases with no gene match: 10. Germline V gene sequence: CDR1 WNHNN, CDR2 SYGVQD (reference sequence). The CDR3 extends over 15 amino acids.

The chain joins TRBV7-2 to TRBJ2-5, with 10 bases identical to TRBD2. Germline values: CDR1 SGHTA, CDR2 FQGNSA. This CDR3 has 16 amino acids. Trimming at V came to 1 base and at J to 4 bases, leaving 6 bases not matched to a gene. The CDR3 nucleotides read TGTGCCAGCAGCTTAGGAGCGGGGGGGCATCGAGAGACCCAGTACTTC. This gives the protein CASSLGAGGHRETQYF.

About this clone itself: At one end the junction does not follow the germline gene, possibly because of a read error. CDR3 nucleotides: TGCGCCAGCAGCCCGACAGGGGGCAACCAGCCCCAGCATTTT. It codes for CASSPTGGNQPQHF. J is TRBJ1-5 and V is TRBV5-1; 10 bases match TRBD1. This CDR3 comprises 14 residues. CDR1 is SGHRS, CDR2 YFSETQ, per germline.

The chain's CDR3 is CASSQEAGPGDTQYF. The CDR3 nucleotides read TGCGCCAGCAGCCAAGAGGCGGGGCCCGGTGATACGCAGTATTTT. The rearrangement links TRBV4-3 to TRBJ2-3; TRBD2 is a possible D gene (6 bases). Germline V gene lookup returns CDR1 LGHNA and CDR2 YSLEER. Deletions cut 0 bases from V and 6 bases from J, with 13 bases between. This CDR3 has 15 residues.

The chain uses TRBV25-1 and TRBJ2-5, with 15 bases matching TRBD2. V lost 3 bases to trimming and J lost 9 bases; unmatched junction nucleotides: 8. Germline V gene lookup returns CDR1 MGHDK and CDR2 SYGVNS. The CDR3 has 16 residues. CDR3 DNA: TGTGCCAGCAGTGACCCAGGGACTAGCGGGAGGTCGTCCCAGTACTTC. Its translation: CASSDPGTSGRSSQYF.

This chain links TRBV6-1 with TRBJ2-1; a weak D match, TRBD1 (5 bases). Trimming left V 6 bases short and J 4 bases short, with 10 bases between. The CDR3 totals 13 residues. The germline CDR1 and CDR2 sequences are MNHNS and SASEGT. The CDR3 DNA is TGTGCCAGCAGAGAGGACATTTACAATGAGCAGTTCTTC. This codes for CASREDIYNEQFF.

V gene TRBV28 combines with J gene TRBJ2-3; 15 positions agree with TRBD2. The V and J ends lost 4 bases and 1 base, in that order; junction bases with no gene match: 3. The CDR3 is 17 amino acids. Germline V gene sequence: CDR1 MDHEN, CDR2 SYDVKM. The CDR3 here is CASSWTSGRAGTDTQYF. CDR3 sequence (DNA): TGTGCCAGCAGTTGGACTAGCGGGAGGGCCGGCACAGATACGCAGTATTTT.

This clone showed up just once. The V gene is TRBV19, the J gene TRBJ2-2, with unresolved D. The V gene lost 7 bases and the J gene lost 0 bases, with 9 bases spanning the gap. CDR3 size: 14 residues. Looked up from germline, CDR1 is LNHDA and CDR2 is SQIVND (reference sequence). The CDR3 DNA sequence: TGTGCCAGTAAAGAAACTGCGAACACCGGGGAGCTGTTTTTT. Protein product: CASKETANTGELFF. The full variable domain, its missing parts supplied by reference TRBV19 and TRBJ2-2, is DGGITQSPKYLFRKEGQNVTLSCEQNLNHDAMYWYRQDPGQGLRLIYYSQIVNDFQKGDIAEGYSVSREKKESFPLTVTSAQKNPTAFYLCASKETANTGELFFGEGSRLTVL.

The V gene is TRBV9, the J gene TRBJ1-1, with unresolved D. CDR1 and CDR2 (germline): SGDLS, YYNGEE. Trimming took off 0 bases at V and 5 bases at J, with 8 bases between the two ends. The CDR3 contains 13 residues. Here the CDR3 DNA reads TGTGCCAGCAGCGTAGACGGGGTTACTGAAGCTTTCTTT. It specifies CASSVDGVTEAFF. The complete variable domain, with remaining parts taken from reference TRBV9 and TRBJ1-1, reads DSGVTQTPKHLITATGQRVTLRCSPRSGDLSVYWYQQSLDQGLQFLIQYYNGEERAKGNILERFSAQQFPDLHSELNLSSLELGDSALYFCASSVDGVTEAFFGQGTRLTVV.

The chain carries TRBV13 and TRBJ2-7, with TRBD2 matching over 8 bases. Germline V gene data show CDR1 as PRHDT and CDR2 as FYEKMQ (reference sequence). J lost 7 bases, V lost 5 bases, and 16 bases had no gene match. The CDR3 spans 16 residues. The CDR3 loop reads CASSPAVAGGASEQYF. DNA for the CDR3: TGTGCCAGCAGCCCCGCTGTGGCCGGGGGGGCGAGTGAGCAGTACTTC.